One sample yielded the 25 T cell receptor beta chains listed below, sequenced in a study of human T cells and chemical hapten exposure. TCRdb re-called the RACE reads with MiXCR, one entry per CDR3 protein. The table shows fewer than 150,000 distinct CDR3 sequences, with roughly 12% occurring only once. The time point is: patch test 2, 6 weeks after DPC sensitization. Documented treatment: therapeutic diphenylcyclopropenone sensitization with weekly scalp DPC. This specimen was whole blood, taken in connection with sensitization to the hapten diphenylcyclopropenone (DPC). These receptors came from a woman aged 50 to 60 with alopecia areata. Some clones in this sample may be carry-over from other donors' samples.

The chain employs TRBV7-3 and TRBJ1-1, with D tentatively TRBD1 (6 bases). The CDR3 runs 13 residues. V was clipped by 5 bases and J by 4 bases, with 11 bases between them. In germline, CDR1 is SGHTA, CDR2 FQGTGA. DNA for the CDR3: TGTGCCAGCAGCGCTCAACAGGGCACTGAAGCTTTCTTT. It specifies CASSAQQGTEAFF.

This clonotype was detected many times. The chain links TRBV29-1 to TRBJ2-7; D might be TRBD2 (6 bases). CDR3 length equals 12 residues. The germline V gene encodes CDR1 SQVTM and CDR2 ANQGSEA. Trimming left V 8 bases short and J 2 bases short, with 13 bases between. The CDR3 reads CSPRGTPYEQYF. CDR3 coding DNA: TGCAGCCCCCGCGGGACCCCCTACGAGCAGTACTTC.

In its sample, this clonotype was seen many times. The chain couples TRBV29-1 to TRBJ2-7; D unclear. V was clipped by 5 bases and J by 0 bases, with 14 bases between them. Germline lookup yields CDR1 SQVTM and CDR2 ANQGSEA. The CDR3 extends over 14 amino acids. CDR3 protein: CSVRLGLSSYEQYF. In DNA, the CDR3 is TGCAGCGTTCGTTTGGGCTTAAGCTCCTACGAGCAGTACTTC.

V gene TRBV30 combines with J gene TRBJ1-2; D is ambiguous. Germline V lookup: CDR1 GTSNPN, CDR2 SVGIG (reference sequence). V was clipped by 0 bases and J by 4 bases, with 9 bases between them. The CDR3 consists of 13 residues. The chain's CDR3 is CAWSVNGVYGYTF. DNA of the CDR3: TGTGCCTGGAGTGTCAACGGGGTCTATGGCTACACCTTC.

This clonotype was picked up many times. This chain links TRBV6-2 or TRBV6-3 with TRBJ1-3, with D possibly TRBD1 on 6 matching bases. V was trimmed by 2 bases and J by 4 bases, leaving 15 bases between them. The CDR3 has 16 residues. Germline V gives CDR1 MNHEY, CDR2 SVGEGT. CDR3 coding DNA: TGTGCCAGCAGTTACGAAAAAGGGGGAACCGGAAACACCATATATTTT. Encoded protein: CASSYEKGGTGNTIYF.

This clonotype was seen more than once but under ten times. The V gene is TRBV12-3 or TRBV12-4, the J gene TRBJ1-1; maybe TRBD1 (6 bases). The CDR3 has 13 residues. Trimming took off 5 bases at V and 5 bases at J, with 12 bases between the two ends. CDR3 sequence reads: CASSGGVRTEAFF. CDR3 nucleotides: TGTGCCAGCAGTGGGGGCGTCCGGACTGAAGCTTTCTTT.

This clonotype occurred many times. V is TRBV27 and J is TRBJ1-2; D not resolved. Germline CDR1 is MNHEY and CDR2 is SMNVEV (reference sequence). The CDR3 totals 11 residues. Deletions cut 0 bases from V and 7 bases from J, with 3 bases between. The CDR3 region is CASSLSFGYTF. CDR3 DNA sequence: TGTGCCAGCAGTTTATCTTTTGGCTACACCTTC.

The table lists this clonotype with a few counts. The V and J genes are TRBV6-2 or TRBV6-3 and TRBJ2-5, with D tentatively TRBD2 (6 bases). The germline V gene encodes CDR1 MNHEY and CDR2 SVGEGT. This CDR3 has 15 residues. Deletions cut 0 bases from V and 5 bases from J, with 13 bases between. CDR3 sequence reads: CASSYSLAWRETQYF. CDR3 coding DNA: TGTGCCAGCAGTTACTCTCTAGCGTGGAGGGAGACCCAGTACTTC.

This chain joins TRBV11-2 and TRBJ2-1; 9 nucleotides agree with TRBD1. The germline V gene encodes CDR1 SGHAT and CDR2 FQNNGV. There are 14 residues in the CDR3. V was pared by 1 base and J by 12 bases, with 7 bases of the junction left unmatched. In nucleotides, the CDR3 is TGTGCCAGCAGCTTAGCAGGGACAGGGAGCGGGCAGTTCTTC. Translation: CASSLAGTGSGQFF.

This sequence joins TRBV18 and TRBJ2-2; D is possibly TRBD2 (6 bases). The germline V gene has CDR1 KGHSH and CDR2 LQKENI. Deletions cut 5 bases from V and 4 bases from J, with 8 bases between. The CDR3 has 13 amino acids. CDR3 region: CASSGGSTGELFF. The DNA of the CDR3 is TGTGCCAGCTCAGGAGGGAGCACCGGGGAGCTGTTTTTT.

This clonotype has at least ten counts. The rearrangement joins TRBV18 to TRBJ1-1, with TRBD1 matching over 7 bases. The ends lost 3 bases at V and 3 bases at J; junction bases unmatched: 1. CDR3 length: 13 residues. The V gene's germline CDR1 is KGHSH and CDR2 LQKENI. The CDR3 spells CASSPDRDTEAFF. Written as DNA, the CDR3 is TGTGCCAGCTCACCTGACAGGGACACTGAAGCTTTCTTT.

This sequence joins TRBV14 and TRBJ2-1, with 7 bases fitting TRBD2. V trimming: 2 bases; J trimming: 10 bases; junction bases outside the gene matches: 8. Per germline, CDR1 SGHDN and CDR2 FVKESK. The CDR3 extends over 14 amino acids. The CDR3 coding sequence is TGTGCCAGCAGCCAACCGGGACTACAATGGGAGCAGTTCTTC. Its translation is CASSQPGLQWEQFF.

The chain is built from TRBV11-2 and TRBJ2-3; D gene uncertain. Germline V gene data show CDR1 as SGHAT and CDR2 as FQNNGV. V lost 0 bases and J lost 2, with 12 bases in between. This CDR3 contains 16 residues. The CDR3 loop is CASSLDRPGPTDTQYF. The CDR3, as DNA: TGTGCCAGCAGCTTAGATCGGCCAGGACCCACAGATACGCAGTATTTT.

This clonotype was counted a few times. The CDR3 sequence: CSARDRSGQGSYNEQFF. The CDR3 DNA reads TGCAGTGCTAGAGATCGGTCGGGACAGGGCAGCTACAATGAGCAGTTCTTC. The chain links TRBV20-1 to TRBJ2-1; 9 bases are shared with TRBD1. CDR1 is DFQATT, CDR2 SNEGSKA, per germline (reference sequence). Unmatched junction bases numbered 9, after V lost 0 bases and J lost 3 bases. The CDR3 has 17 amino acids.

The table lists this clonotype with a few counts. The V gene is TRBV7-8, the J gene TRBJ2-1; TRBD2 agrees at 11 bases. Trimming took 8 bases from V and 5 from J; bases not matched to a gene: 5. This CDR3 region has 14 residues. Per the germline V gene, CDR1 is SGHVS and CDR2 is FQNEAQ. This CDR3 reads CASGIAGGNNEQFF. The CDR3 DNA reads TGTGCCAGCGGTATAGCGGGAGGGAACAATGAGCAGTTCTTC.

In its sample, this clonotype was seen many times. V and J are TRBV7-9 and TRBJ2-6; 7 nucleotides match TRBD1. Germline V lookup: CDR1 SEHNR, CDR2 FQNEAQ (reference sequence). CDR3 size: 15 residues. The V segment lost 5 bases and the J segment 6 bases; nucleotides outside the gene matches: 7. In DNA form, the CDR3 reads TGTGCCAGCAGCCGGGGACAGACCCTGGCCAACGTCCTGACTTTC. This gives the protein CASSRGQTLANVLTF.

This clonotype occurred many times. The chain combines TRBV11-2 with TRBJ2-2; the D is unclear. The germline V gene has CDR1 SGHAT and CDR2 FQNNGV. This CDR3 has 16 amino acids. Trimming left V 5 bases short and J 4 bases short, with 17 bases between. The DNA for the CDR3 is TGTGCCAGCAGCCTTAGCTCCAGTGAACGCACCGGGGAGCTGTTTTTT. Translating it yields CASSLSSSERTGELFF.

This rearrangement joins TRBV10-2 to TRBJ2-1; D is undetermined. This CDR3 region has 11 residues. V dropped 3 bases and J dropped 9 bases, with 6 bases sitting between them. Germline assignment: CDR1 WSHSY and CDR2 SAAADI. The chain's CDR3 is CASSDLGEQFF. As DNA, the CDR3 is TGCGCCAGCAGTGATCTAGGTGAGCAGTTCTTC.

About this clonotype itself: At one end the junction does not follow the germline gene, possibly because of a read error. The rearrangement uses TRBV6-6 and TRBJ1-5; perhaps TRBD1 as D (5 bases). In germline, CDR1 is MNHNY, CDR2 SVGAGI (reference sequence). The CDR3 loop spans 17 amino acids. In nucleotides, the CDR3 is TGTGCCAGCAGTCACTCCGGGACGGACTATAGCAATCAGCCCCAGCATTTT. Residues: CASSHSGTDYSNQPQHF.

This clonotype showed up just a few times. The V call is TRBV11-2, the J call TRBJ2-3; 9 nucleotides align to TRBD2. This CDR3 is built from 19 residues. The germline V gene has CDR1 SGHAT and CDR2 FQNNGV. J lost 0 bases, V lost 5 bases, and 15 bases had no gene match. The CDR3 reads CASSEVLAGRPGSTDTQYF. CDR3 DNA sequence: TGTGCCAGCAGCGAGGTCCTAGCGGGACGTCCGGGGAGCACAGATACGCAGTATTTT. Together with reference TRBV11-2 and TRBJ2-3, the CDR3 gives the full variable domain: EAGVAQSPRYKIIEKRQSVAFWCNPISGHATLYWYQQILGQGPKLLIQFQNNGVVDDSQLPKDRFSAERLKGVDSTLKIQPAKLEDSAVYLCASSEVLAGRPGSTDTQYFGPGTRLTVL.

This clonotype appeared a few times. The V gene is TRBV29-1, the J gene TRBJ2-3; 8 bases map to TRBD1. CDR3 length equals 15 residues. The V gene's germline CDR1 is SQVTM and CDR2 ANQGSEA. The V segment lost 5 bases and the J segment 0 bases; nucleotides outside the gene matches: 7. CDR3 sequence reads: CSVYGDRSSTDTQYF. The DNA for the CDR3 is TGCAGCGTTTATGGGGACAGGTCTAGCACAGATACGCAGTATTTT.

The chain uses TRBV7-9 and TRBJ2-7; 8 positions match TRBD1. Germline CDR1 SEHNR, CDR2 FQNEAQ (reference sequence). The CDR3 spans 15 residues. V lost 5 bases, J lost 5 bases, and 11 bases stayed unmatched. Written as DNA, the CDR3 is TGTGCCAGCAGCCCGGAGGGCAGGGGGCTAAACGAGCAGTACTTC. Translated: CASSPEGRGLNEQYF.

This clonotype has ten or more counts. The rearrangement uses TRBV28 and TRBJ1-4, with a weak D call TRBD1 (6 bases). Germline CDR1 MDHEN, CDR2 SYDVKM. The CDR3 consists of 15 residues. Trimming shortened V by 2 bases and J by 8 bases, and 15 bases separated the two germline ends. DNA of the CDR3: TGTGCCAGCAGTTTACGGGACACCGGTGAGGAAAAACTGTTTTTT. It yields the protein CASSLRDTGEEKLFF. The entire variable domain, with the rest obtained from reference TRBV28 and TRBJ1-4, is as follows: DVKVTQSSRYLVKRTGEKVFLECVQDMDHENMFWYRQDPGLGLRLIYFSYDVKMKEKGDIPEGYSVSREKKERFSLILESASTNQTSMYLCASSLRDTGEEKLFFGSGTQLSVL.

This clonotype was counted a few times. The rearrangement uses TRBV2 and TRBJ2-5; D gene unclear. Per the germline V gene, CDR1 is SNHLY and CDR2 is FYNNEI. The CDR3 spans 13 residues. Trimming took off 3 bases at V and 1 base at J, with 6 bases between the two ends. DNA of the CDR3: TGTGCCAGCAGTGAGACAACCCAAGAGACCCAGTACTTC. Protein: CASSETTQETQYF.

The J gene is TRBJ1-2, the V gene TRBV10-3; 10 nucleotides match TRBD1. This CDR3 has 14 residues. CDR1 is ENHRY, CDR2 SYGVKD, per germline. V dropped 3 bases and J dropped 6; count of bases not matched to a gene: 4. CDR3 loop: CAISDGQGVHGYTF. The CDR3 nucleotides read TGTGCCATCAGTGATGGACAGGGGGTACATGGCTACACCTTC.